These 2 T cell receptor beta chains share one sample of origin, sequenced in a study of cytomegalovirus exposure and HLA in healthy donors. Primers for the PCR totalled 60 Vbeta and 13 Jbeta. The assay was immunoSEQ multiplex PCR, and TCRdb's table has in-frame clones only and misses some. The sample contains 95,000 to 150,000 clones, approximately 71% of which appear only once. Sequencing was performed on PBMCs. The receptors derive from a woman aged 50 to 60 in good health and CMV-seronegative.

Worth noting for this clone: The likely explanation is a read error, given a far larger clone one base away. Other nucleotide sequences in the sample specify the same CDR3. The chain has TRBV4-1 and TRBJ2-7, with 7 bases lining up with TRBD1. Per germline, CDR1 MGHRA and CDR2 YSYEKL. Trimming removed 0 bases from V and 7 bases from J; junction bases left unmatched: 12. CDR3 length equals 16 residues. The CDR3 DNA follows: TGCGCCAGCAGCCAAGATCCGGCAGGGGGTCTTGGGGAGCAGTACTTC. Encoded protein: CASSQDPAGGLGEQYF.

The V call is TRBV14, the J call TRBJ1-2, with D perhaps TRBD1 (5 bases). Trimming removed 4 bases at V and 6 bases at J, with 15 bases between. Germline V gene sequence: CDR1 SGHDN, CDR2 FVKESK. The CDR3 extends over 14 amino acids. The DNA for the CDR3 is TGTGCCAGCAGCCGATCCAGGGATTTACATGGCTACACCTTC. Translated: CASSRSRDLHGYTF.